This TCR beta chain was sequenced in a study of cytomegalovirus exposure and HLA in healthy donors. Findings of the study overall: TCR beta V segments were, for the most part, productive about 87% or about 30% of the time in an earlier analysis. Later, an analysis showed that TCR beta chains associated with HLA were more clonally expanded than others that were equally common.

Vbeta (60) and Jbeta (13) primers were used in the PCR. Only in-frame clones appear in the TCRdb table, and some are missing; sequencing was by immunoSEQ multiplex PCR. Its listing shows approximately 110,000 clones. Of note for this clone: Its antigen is unidentified.

The clonotype was recovered from a man aged 50 or older in good health and CMV-seronegative. The source material was PBMCs.

The CDR3 loop is CASSPFPGVVGEKLFF. The CDR3 nucleotides are TGTGCCAGCTCACCCTTTCCGGGGGTCGTTGGGGAAAAACTGTTTTTT. The V call is TRBV18, the J call TRBJ1-4; possibly TRBD1 for D (5 bases). Germline loops: CDR1 KGHSH, CDR2 LQKENI. The ends were cut back, 3 bases at V and 8 bases at J, with 19 bases in the middle. This CDR3 region has 16 residues.